The 30 T cell receptor beta chains reported below all come from one sample, sequenced in a study of blood T cells in healthy people across ages. Primers used in a second PCR of about 6 to 11 cycles were a sample-barcoded 5' primer and a J-beta primer mix. TCRdb processed the 5' RACE reads anew with MiXCR; each CDR3 protein has one entry. The repertoire consists of about 680,000 distinct CDR3 sequences, with 49% occurring once and the leading ten covering approximately 32%. The sequenced sample was blood. The receptors come from a woman aged 55 to 70 in good health.

On this clonotype itself: A junction boundary mismatches the germline segment, possibly from a read error. V usage is TRBV6-6 and J usage is TRBJ1-1, with D possibly being TRBD1 (6 bases). In germline, CDR1 is MNHNY, CDR2 SVGAGI (reference sequence). The length of the CDR3 is 13 residues. This chain's CDR3 is CASSDSTGAEAFF. The CDR3 coding sequence is TGTGCCAGCAGTGACTCGACGGGGGCGGAAGCTTTCTTT.

V usage is TRBV27 and J usage is TRBJ1-6, with TRBD1 matching 7 bases. The CDR3 sequence is 15 residues long. CDR1 and CDR2 (germline): MNHEY, SMNVEV (reference sequence). Losses at the gene ends were 5 bases for V and 7 bases for J; bases not matched to a gene: 8. This CDR3 reads CASSPLGQRNSPLHF. The CDR3 DNA sequence: TGTGCCAGCAGTCCATTGGGACAGAGAAATTCACCCCTCCACTTT.

The chain has TRBV28 and TRBJ1-4; D might be TRBD1 (6 bases). V lost 6 bases, J lost 12 bases, and 20 bases lay in between. Germline values: CDR1 MDHEN, CDR2 SYDVKM. The CDR3 is 14 residues long. The DNA of the CDR3 is TGTGCCAGCAGCCCCGCACAGGGAAGGAGGGAACTGTTTTTT. It yields the protein CASSPAQGRRELFF.

The chain uses TRBV10-3 and TRBJ1-2; 7 bases are a match to TRBD1. The CDR3 contains 13 residues. V lost 9 bases, J lost 8 bases, and 12 bases stayed unmatched. In germline, CDR1 is ENHRY, CDR2 SYGVKD. The CDR3 nucleotides read TGTGCCATAAGGGACAGACCCTCTAGCGGCTACACCTTC. This codes for CAIRDRPSSGYTF.

This clonotype was counted a few times. The chain employs TRBV5-1 and TRBJ2-5; D is uncertain. V gave up 4 bases and J gave up 3 bases, with 7 bases separating them. CDR1 is SGHRS, CDR2 YFSETQ, per germline. This CDR3 has 12 residues. CDR3 loop: CASSQLEETQYF. In DNA form, the CDR3 reads TGCGCCAGCAGCCAACTGGAAGAGACCCAGTACTTC.

The rearrangement links TRBV28 to TRBJ2-7; 10 nucleotides line up with TRBD2. Germline CDR1 MDHEN, CDR2 SYDVKM. The CDR3 is made up of 16 amino acids. V lost 6 bases to trimming and J lost 6 bases; unmatched junction nucleotides: 14. The CDR3 coding sequence is TGTGCCAGCAGGACACAAACTAGCGGGACCCGCGGCGAGCAGTACTTC. This encodes CASRTQTSGTRGEQYF.

This clonotype occurred once. The V gene is TRBV12-3 or TRBV12-4, the J gene TRBJ2-5, with 9 bases aligning to TRBD1. The CDR3 has 15 amino acids. With V trimmed by 6 bases and J by 0 bases, 5 bases remained unmatched. The CDR3: CASRTGGSYQETQYF. CDR3 coding DNA: TGTGCCAGCAGGACAGGGGGGTCGTACCAAGAGACCCAGTACTTC.

This clonotype appeared a few times. V is TRBV7-2 and J is TRBJ2-7, with TRBD1 matching 9 bases. Trimming took 6 bases from V and 3 from J; bases not matched to a gene: 3. Germline V gene data show CDR1 as SGHTA and CDR2 as FQGNSA. The CDR3 consists of 13 residues. CDR3 sequence: CASRRDRDYEQYF. CDR3 in DNA: TGTGCCAGCAGACGGGACAGGGACTACGAGCAGTACTTC. The variable domain in full, completed from reference TRBV7-2 and TRBJ2-7, reads GAGVSQSPSNKVTEKGKDVELRCDPISGHTALYWYRQSLGQGLEFLIYFQGNSAPDKSGLPSDRFSAERTGGSVSTLTIQRTQQEDSAVYLCASRRDRDYEQYFGPGTRLTVT.

A single count supports this clonotype. The genes are TRBV24-1 and TRBJ2-3; D remains ambiguous. V shed 10 bases and J shed 2 bases, with 12 bases lying between them. The CDR3 is 13 amino acids. CDR1 KGHDR and CDR2 SFDVKD come from the germline V gene. CDR3 protein: CATGSKVTDTQYF. The CDR3 nucleotides are TGTGCCACTGGGTCGAAGGTCACAGATACGCAGTATTTT.

As for this clonotype: The junction and the germline gene differ at one end; a read error may be behind it. This sequence joins TRBV10-3 and TRBJ1-2, with D tentatively TRBD1 (5 bases). The CDR3 spans 12 residues. Germline assignment: CDR1 ENHRY and CDR2 SYGVKD. The CDR3 nucleotides are TGTGCCATCAGTGATAGGGGCTATGGCTGCACCTTC. Translation: CAISDRGYGCTF.

The chain carries TRBV29-1 and TRBJ2-5, with TRBD1 matching over 11 bases. The CDR3 spans 12 residues. V was clipped by 4 bases and J by 7 bases; unmatched bases: 2. Germline V gives CDR1 SQVTM, CDR2 ANQGSEA. CDR3 DNA sequence: TGCAGCGTTGGGGACAGGGGGGGGACCCAGTACTTC. Translating gives CSVGDRGGTQYF.

V gene TRBV20-1 combines with J gene TRBJ2-7, with TRBD1 as a possible D gene (5 bases). The CDR3 has 11 amino acids. Per germline, CDR1 DFQATT and CDR2 SNEGSKA (reference sequence). The germline V and J ends were trimmed by 5 bases and 3 bases, with 8 bases remaining between them. For the CDR3, the DNA is TGCAGTGCTGCAGGGTACTACGAGCAGTACTTC. Protein: CSAAGYYEQYF.

The chain couples TRBV7-2 to TRBJ2-1, with TRBD2 matching over 10 bases. Germline loops: CDR1 SGHTA, CDR2 FQGNSA. J gave up 4 bases and V 1 base, and 4 bases lay outside the gene matches. CDR3 length: 16 residues. CDR3 residues: CASSLVEAGGYNEQFF. The DNA of the CDR3 is TGTGCCAGCAGCTTAGTAGAAGCGGGAGGGTACAATGAGCAGTTCTTC.

The chain recombines TRBV28 with TRBJ2-3; D may be TRBD2 (6 bases). Germline values: CDR1 MDHEN, CDR2 SYDVKM. V lost 7 bases and J 4 bases, leaving 18 bases between the germline ends. The CDR3 totals 15 residues. The CDR3 loop reads CASNTLFGGADTQYF. CDR3 in DNA: TGTGCCAGCAACACCCTTTTCGGGGGAGCAGATACGCAGTATTTT. Using reference TRBV28 and TRBJ2-3 for the parts outside the CDR3, the full variable domain is DVKVTQSSRYLVKRTGEKVFLECVQDMDHENMFWYRQDPGLGLRLIYFSYDVKMKEKGDIPEGYSVSREKKERFSLILESASTNQTSMYLCASNTLFGGADTQYFGPGTRLTVL.

V is TRBV20-1 and J is TRBJ2-6, with 8 positions matching TRBD2. Trimming cost V 4 bases and J 2 bases; bases outside gene matches: 4. The CDR3 is 15 amino acids. The germline V gene encodes CDR1 DFQATT and CDR2 SNEGSKA (reference sequence). The CDR3 is CSANLGRAGANVLTF. The CDR3 nucleotides read TGCAGTGCTAACCTCGGGAGGGCTGGGGCCAACGTCCTGACTTTC.

This clonotype was observed a handful of times. CDR3 nucleotides: TGCAGTGCTAGTCACCCAAGCTCCTACGAGCAGTACTTC. Encoded protein: CSASHPSSYEQYF. The J gene is TRBJ2-7, the V gene TRBV20-1; D is unresolved. Looked up from germline, CDR1 is DFQATT and CDR2 is SNEGSKA (reference sequence). The CDR3 totals 13 residues. V lost 3 bases and J lost 0, with 9 bases in between.

In its sample, this clonotype was seen a few times. This rearrangement joins TRBV6-5 to TRBJ1-2; a possible D gene is TRBD1 (5 bases). Germline CDR1 is MNHEY and CDR2 is SVGAGI. The CDR3 length is 13 residues. V was clipped by 2 bases and J by 5 bases, with 9 bases between them. CDR3 bases: TGTGCCAGCAGTTACCAGGGTCTGTATGGCTACACCTTC. Protein: CASSYQGLYGYTF.

In DNA form, the CDR3 reads TGCAGTGCAAAGGGCGCGGGGGGGTACAATGAGCAGTTCTTC. Amino acid sequence: CSAKGAGGYNEQFF. The V call is TRBV20-1, the J call TRBJ2-1; 9 bases match TRBD2. The CDR3 length is 14 residues. V lost 6 bases, J lost 4 bases, and 7 bases stayed unmatched. Germline V lookup: CDR1 DFQATT, CDR2 SNEGSKA (reference sequence).

The chain couples TRBV20-1 to TRBJ1-6; 7 bases fit TRBD1. The length of the CDR3 is 15 residues. Trimming cost V 5 bases and J 8 bases; bases outside gene matches: 12. Germline V CDR1 and CDR2: DFQATT, SNEGSKA (reference sequence). The CDR3 DNA is TGCAGTGCTCCACTCGGGGGACAGTGGGATTCACCCCTCCACTTT. This translates into CSAPLGGQWDSPLHF.

The CDR3 DNA is TGTGCCAGCAGCGTTAGCGGGAGCGGTGAGACCCAGTACTTC. This encodes CASSVSGSGETQYF. V and J are TRBV9 and TRBJ2-5, with 9 nucleotides matching TRBD2. V dropped 2 bases and J dropped 5; count of bases not matched to a gene: 4. Germline assignment: CDR1 SGDLS and CDR2 YYNGEE. The CDR3 loop spans 14 amino acids.

Ten or more counts support this clonotype. This may be a read error, as it is one base from a much larger clone. CDR3 amino acids: CSVEQREEYF. In DNA form, the CDR3 reads TGCAGCGTTGAACAGCGGGAGGAGTACTTC. The V and J genes are TRBV29-1 and TRBJ2-5, with 9 positions matching TRBD2. J was trimmed by 12 bases and V by 2 bases; bases with no gene match: 1. Germline lookup yields CDR1 SQVTM and CDR2 ANQGSEA. There are 10 residues in the CDR3. Full variable domain (missing parts from reference TRBV29-1 and TRBJ2-5): SAVISQKPSRDICQRGTSLTIQCQVDSQVTMMFWYRQQPGQSLTLIATANQGSEATYESGFVIDKFPISRPNLTFSTLTVSNMSPEDSSIYLCSVEQREEYFGPGTRLLVL.

This clonotype has more than one count but fewer than ten. The J gene is TRBJ2-7, the V gene TRBV10-3; D remains unclear. TRBJ2-5 matches the DNA end more closely, so the J call is doubtful. The CDR3 spans 12 residues. Germline values: CDR1 ENHRY, CDR2 SYGVKD. The CDR3 nucleotides are TGTGCCATCAGTGAACCTCAAGAGACCCAGTACTTC. This gives the protein CAISEPQETQYF.

The V gene is TRBV27, the J gene TRBJ2-3; D is possibly TRBD2 (5 bases). The germline V gene encodes CDR1 MNHEY and CDR2 SMNVEV (reference sequence). Trimming cost V 7 bases and J 6 bases, with 14 bases left between them. The CDR3 is 13 residues long. CDR3 DNA sequence: TGTGCCAGCACTCACCCGGGGAAGGATACGCAGTATTTT. It translates to CASTHPGKDTQYF.

This clonotype has only a few counts. This chain joins TRBV5-1 and TRBJ2-1; 16 bases fit TRBD2. Germline trimming cut 3 bases from V and 3 bases from J; bases unmatched to any gene: 3. Germline V gene lookup returns CDR1 SGHRS and CDR2 YFSETQ. This CDR3 has 17 amino acids. Here the CDR3 reads CASSWGLAGGDYNEQFF. The CDR3 region has the DNA TGCGCCAGCAGCTGGGGACTAGCGGGAGGGGACTACAATGAGCAGTTCTTC.

In nucleotides, the CDR3 is TGTGCCAGCAGCTTAGCGGGGGGCGACTCAGTGCAGTACTTC. It codes for CASSLAGGDSVQYF. V is TRBV7-2 and J is TRBJ2-5, with D perhaps given as TRBD1 or TRBD2 (6 bases each). V lost 0 bases and J lost 11, with 16 bases in between. CDR3 length: 14 amino acids. CDR1 and CDR2 from the germline V gene are SGHTA and FQGNSA.

The J gene is TRBJ2-3, the V gene TRBV4-3; D may be TRBD2 (5 bases). CDR1 and CDR2 from the germline V gene are LGHNA and YSLEER. The CDR3 runs 16 residues. Trimming stripped 0 bases from V and 0 bases from J, with 10 bases between. The CDR3 sequence: CASSQDHRGSTDTQYF. For the CDR3, the DNA is TGCGCCAGCAGCCAAGACCATCGGGGAAGCACAGATACGCAGTATTTT.

The chain joins TRBV9 to TRBJ1-4; D is uncertain. The CDR3 consists of 12 residues. Germline CDR1 and CDR2: SGDLS and YYNGEE. V lost 0 bases, J lost 8 bases, and 5 bases lay in between. This chain's CDR3 is CASSVDGEKLFF. In nucleotides, the CDR3 is TGTGCCAGCAGCGTAGATGGGGAAAAACTGTTTTTT.

This clonotype was found a few times. This chain uses TRBV7-2 with TRBJ1-4, with D unclear. V lost 1 base and J 7 bases, leaving 13 bases between the germline ends. Germline CDR1 reads SGHTA; CDR2 reads FQGNSA. This CDR3 region has 15 residues. CDR3 nucleotide sequence: TGTGCCAGCAGCTTAGGATTCACGCAGTCTGAAAAACTGTTTTTT. Translation: CASSLGFTQSEKLFF.

This chain connects TRBV6-1 to TRBJ2-1, with TRBD2 matching 9 bases. The V gene's germline CDR1 is MNHNS and CDR2 SASEGT. V lost 6 bases to trimming and J lost 0 bases; unmatched junction nucleotides: 18. The CDR3 spans 20 residues. The CDR3 spells CASRPIGPSGMRLSYNEQFF. CDR3 DNA sequence: TGTGCCAGCAGACCCATTGGGCCTAGCGGGATGCGACTCTCCTACAATGAGCAGTTCTTC.

This clonotype was observed a handful of times. The chain employs TRBV28 and TRBJ2-1, with a weak D call TRBD2 (6 bases). Trimming took 4 bases from V and 1 from J, leaving 11 bases between them. This CDR3 contains 15 residues. Germline CDR1 reads MDHEN; CDR2 reads SYDVKM. CDR3 sequence: CASSSGLHSYNEQFF. CDR3 bases: TGTGCCAGCAGTTCGGGACTTCATTCCTACAATGAGCAGTTCTTC. Drawing the rest from reference TRBV28 and TRBJ2-1, the complete variable domain is DVKVTQSSRYLVKRTGEKVFLECVQDMDHENMFWYRQDPGLGLRLIYFSYDVKMKEKGDIPEGYSVSREKKERFSLILESASTNQTSMYLCASSSGLHSYNEQFFGPGTRLTVL.